The 29 T cell receptor beta chains below were found in one sample sequenced in a study of cytomegalovirus exposure and HLA in healthy donors. The PCR had 60 Vbeta and 13 Jbeta primers. Using immunoSEQ multiplex PCR, the repertoire was profiled, and TCRdb retains in-frame clones only, with some absent. The sample lists roughly 120,000 clones; around 77% were seen once. Sequenced input: PBMCs. All receptors come from a woman younger than 45 in good health and CMV-seropositive.

The V call is TRBV7-9, the J call TRBJ2-7; tentative D call: TRBD2 (6 bases). Germline CDR1 and CDR2: SEHNR and FQNEAQ (reference sequence). V gave up 4 bases and J gave up 7 bases, with 14 bases separating them. The CDR3 consists of 13 residues. This chain's CDR3 is CASSSLAGSEQYF. The CDR3 DNA sequence: TGTGCCAGCAGCTCCCTCGCGGGAAGTGAGCAGTACTTC.

This clone was observed once. This chain joins TRBV9 and TRBJ2-3, with D possibly being TRBD1 (5 bases). The CDR3 extends over 15 amino acids. Germline lookup yields CDR1 SGDLS and CDR2 YYNGEE. Trimming shortened V by 0 bases and J by 1 base, and 9 bases separated the two germline ends. In DNA form, the CDR3 reads TGTGCCAGCAGCGTAGAGGACAAACGCACAGATACGCAGTATTTT. Its protein is CASSVEDKRTDTQYF. Variable domain in full (rest from reference TRBV9 and TRBJ2-3): DSGVTQTPKHLITATGQRVTLRCSPRSGDLSVYWYQQSLDQGLQFLIQYYNGEERAKGNILERFSAQQFPDLHSELNLSSLELGDSALYFCASSVEDKRTDTQYFGPGTRLTVL.

The V and J genes are TRBV7-9 and TRBJ2-2; D is possibly TRBD1 (5 bases). The V end was cut by 5 bases, the J end by 1 base, with 11 bases between. This CDR3 comprises 15 residues. Germline V gene lookup returns CDR1 SEHNR and CDR2 FQNEAQ (reference sequence). In DNA, the CDR3 is TGTGCCAGCAGCCGGTTTACAGGGAACACCGGGGAGCTGTTTTTT. Encoded protein: CASSRFTGNTGELFF.

This chain uses TRBV6-6 with TRBJ2-5, with 8 bases matching TRBD2. The CDR3 length is 14 residues. CDR1 is MNHNY, CDR2 SVGAGI, per germline (reference sequence). Losses at the gene ends were 2 bases for V and 4 bases for J; bases not matched to a gene: 3. Here the CDR3 DNA reads TGTGCCAGCAGTTACCGGGGGGGAGGAGAGACCCAGTACTTC. Translating it yields CASSYRGGGETQYF.

This chain uses TRBV5-4 with TRBJ2-7; 8 bases line up with TRBD2. Germline CDR1 reads SGHNT; CDR2 reads YYREEE (reference sequence). The CDR3 runs 15 residues. V gave up 5 bases and J gave up 1 base; unmatched junction bases: 8. The CDR3: CASSPTSGPSYEQYF. CDR3 DNA sequence: TGTGCCAGCAGTCCAACTAGCGGACCTTCCTACGAGCAGTACTTC.

This clone turned up a few times. This sequence joins TRBV19 and TRBJ1-2; D is unresolved. The CDR3 runs to 12 residues. The V end was cut by 7 bases, the J end by 2 bases, with 8 bases between. Germline V gene data show CDR1 as LNHDA and CDR2 as SQIVND (reference sequence). Here the CDR3 reads CASNDKNYGYTF. CDR3 coding DNA: TGTGCCAGTAACGACAAGAACTATGGCTACACCTTC.

The chain employs TRBV5-4 and TRBJ2-4, with 7 bases aligning to TRBD2. Trimming at V came to 3 bases and at J to 7 bases, leaving 7 bases not matched to a gene. Germline lookup yields CDR1 SGHNT and CDR2 YYREEE (reference sequence). The CDR3 loop spans 14 amino acids. CDR3 region: CASSSGLVSNIQYF. The CDR3 region has the DNA TGTGCCAGCAGCTCAGGACTAGTCTCCAACATTCAGTACTTC. The variable domain in full, with the rest retrieved from reference TRBV5-4 and TRBJ2-4, is ETGVTQSPTHLIKTRGQQVTLRCSSQSGHNTVSWYQQALGQGPQFIFQYYREEENGRGNFPPRFSGLQFPNYSSELNVNALELDDSALYLCASSSGLVSNIQYFGAGTRLSVL.

This clone was observed a few times. The rearrangement uses TRBV11-3 and TRBJ1-2; D gene unclear. V lost 1 base and J lost 8, with 14 bases in between. CDR3 length: 14 amino acids. Germline V gene lookup returns CDR1 SGHNT and CDR2 YENEEA. CDR3 sequence: CASSLAQVFGGYTF. CDR3 coding DNA: TGTGCCAGCAGCTTAGCTCAGGTCTTTGGGGGCTACACCTTC.

V is TRBV20-1 and J is TRBJ1-4; unclear D gene. Germline CDR1 reads DFQATT; CDR2 reads SNEGSKA (reference sequence). V lost 5 bases, J lost 8 bases, and 6 bases lay in between. The CDR3 has 10 amino acids. In DNA form, the CDR3 reads TGCAGTGCTTGGAGGGAAAAACTGTTTTTT. Protein product: CSAWREKLFF.

The V gene is TRBV10-1, the J gene TRBJ2-3, with TRBD2 matching over 11 bases. Germline V gene data show CDR1 as WNHNN and CDR2 as SYGVQD (reference sequence). The length of the CDR3 is 12 residues. V shed 5 bases, J shed 12 bases, and the junction held 4 bases outside the gene matches. CDR3 bases: TGCGCCAGCAGTCAGGGACTAGCGGTTCAGTATTTT. The encoded protein is CASSQGLAVQYF.

This chain uses TRBV5-8 with TRBJ2-7; D perhaps matches TRBD2 (5 bases). Trimming took off 4 bases at V and 7 bases at J, with 18 bases between the two ends. The CDR3 extends over 14 amino acids. Germline lookup yields CDR1 SGHTS and CDR2 YDEGEE. This CDR3 is CASSHREMIIEQYF. The CDR3 DNA sequence: TGTGCCAGCAGCCACCGGGAAATGATCATAGAGCAGTACTTC.

The genes are TRBV19 and TRBJ1-5; 9 bases are shared with TRBD1. The junction had 10 bases not matched to a gene; V was cut back by 5 bases and J by 5 bases. CDR1 and CDR2 (germline): LNHDA, SQIVND (reference sequence). The CDR3 has 16 amino acids. The CDR3 DNA follows: TGTGCCAGTAGTCCGGAGGACAGGGGAAGGGATCAGCCCCAGCATTTT. Translated, it gives CASSPEDRGRDQPQHF.

The chain is built from TRBV30 and TRBJ2-1, with 8 bases identical to TRBD2. Unmatched junction bases numbered 12, after V lost 1 base and J lost 4 bases. This CDR3 region has 17 residues. Germline V gives CDR1 GTSNPN, CDR2 SVGIG (reference sequence). CDR3 protein: CAWSGNPTSEIYNEQFF. As DNA, the CDR3 is TGTGCCTGGAGTGGAAACCCGACTAGCGAGATATACAATGAGCAGTTCTTC. Full variable domain (missing parts from reference TRBV30 and TRBJ2-1): SQTIHQWPATLVQPVGSPLSLECTVEGTSNPNLYWYRQAAGRGLQLLFYSVGIGQISSEVPQNLSASRPQDRQFILSSKKLLLSDSGFYLCAWSGNPTSEIYNEQFFGPGTRLTVL.

This clone was observed a handful of times. The rearrangement joins TRBV30 to TRBJ1-1, with D tentatively TRBD1 (5 bases). The ends were cut back, 2 bases at V and 6 bases at J, with 16 bases in the middle. Germline assignment: CDR1 GTSNPN and CDR2 SVGIG (reference sequence). CDR3 length: 14 amino acids. CDR3 loop: CAWSSLEGLPEAFF. The CDR3 coding sequence is TGTGCCTGGAGTTCTCTGGAGGGGTTACCTGAAGCTTTCTTT.

The chain carries TRBV5-1 and TRBJ2-1, with 8 bases fitting TRBD1. Germline values: CDR1 SGHRS, CDR2 YFSETQ. The CDR3 sequence is 13 residues long. The J segment lost 9 bases and the V segment lost 4 bases, leaving 6 bases of the junction unmatched. The CDR3 protein is CASSTTGVPEQFF. CDR3 in DNA: TGCGCCAGCAGCACGACAGGGGTCCCTGAGCAGTTCTTC.

The chain carries TRBV7-9 and TRBJ1-1; D is uncertain. The CDR3 runs to 15 residues. V was trimmed by 1 base and J by 0 bases, leaving 9 bases between them. CDR1 and CDR2 (germline): SEHNR, FQNEAQ (reference sequence). The CDR3 region is CASSLETQMNTEAFF. As DNA, the CDR3 is TGTGCCAGCAGCTTAGAGACACAGATGAACACTGAAGCTTTCTTT.

This clone came up once. V and J are TRBV4-1 and TRBJ1-2, with 7 bases lining up with TRBD1. The CDR3 runs 18 residues. The V and J ends lost 1 base and 8 bases, in that order; junction bases with no gene match: 19. Germline CDR1 reads MGHRA; CDR2 reads YSYEKL. The CDR3: CASSQGGDRPPSGWGYTF. The CDR3 DNA is TGCGCCAGCAGCCAAGGGGGGGACAGACCACCATCAGGATGGGGCTACACCTTC.

The chain employs TRBV27 and TRBJ1-1; TRBD1 agrees at 8 bases. This CDR3 contains 15 residues. In germline, CDR1 is MNHEY, CDR2 SMNVEV (reference sequence). With 2 bases clipped from V and 5 bases from J, the junction kept 7 bases outside the gene matches. CDR3 amino acids: CASSLDRGAGTEAFF. As DNA, the CDR3 is TGTGCCAGCAGTTTAGACAGGGGCGCAGGGACTGAAGCTTTCTTT.

This sequence joins TRBV5-1 and TRBJ1-3, with D possibly being TRBD1 (6 bases). V gave up 0 bases and J gave up 7 bases, with 8 bases separating them. The CDR3 has 13 amino acids. Germline lookup yields CDR1 SGHRS and CDR2 YFSETQ. For the CDR3, the DNA is TGCGCCAGCAGCTTGGAGGGGGACAACACCATATATTTT. It codes for CASSLEGDNTIYF.

The genes are TRBV5-1 and TRBJ1-5; 10 bases fit TRBD1. This CDR3 is 15 amino acids long. Trimming cost V 5 bases and J 6 bases; bases outside gene matches: 8. CDR1 and CDR2 (germline): SGHRS, YFSETQ. The CDR3 nucleotides are TGCGCCAGCAGACCCGGGACAGGGGCCAGTCAGCCCCAGCATTTT. It yields the protein CASRPGTGASQPQHF.

V and J are TRBV7-9 and TRBJ2-3; 7 bases fit TRBD1. Germline values: CDR1 SEHNR, CDR2 FQNEAQ (reference sequence). There are 15 residues in the CDR3. After removal of 5 bases from V and 2 bases from J, the junction contained 7 bases not matched to a gene. CDR3 protein: CASSLRDSSTDTQYF. In DNA, the CDR3 is TGTGCCAGCAGCCTCCGGGACAGTTCCACAGATACGCAGTATTTT.

The rearrangement uses TRBV5-1 and TRBJ2-5; 8 bases are shared with TRBD2. From germline, CDR1 is SGHRS and CDR2 YFSETQ. Trimming removed 0 bases from V and 5 bases from J; junction bases left unmatched: 6. This CDR3 contains 15 residues. The CDR3 nucleotides read TGCGCCAGCAGCTTGGGAGGACTAGCCGGGGAGACCCAGTACTTC. It is translated as CASSLGGLAGETQYF.

The rearrangement uses TRBV14 and TRBJ2-1; perhaps TRBD2 as D (6 bases). CDR3 length: 14 residues. CDR1 SGHDN and CDR2 FVKESK come from the germline V gene. Deletions cut 4 bases from V and 2 bases from J, with 9 bases between. DNA of the CDR3: TGTGCCAGCAGCCCGAGCGGGCCCTACAATGAGCAGTTCTTC. It codes for CASSPSGPYNEQFF.

Written as DNA, the CDR3 is TGTGCCAGAAGCTTGGAGGACAGTAGCAATCAGCCCCAGCATTTT. It translates to CARSLEDSSNQPQHF. The J gene is TRBJ1-5, the V gene TRBV5-3, with D maybe TRBD1 (6 bases). TRBV5-3 is placed among ORFs of uncertain function. V lost 0 bases, J lost 0 bases, and 7 bases lay in between. This CDR3 region has 15 residues.

This chain links TRBV30 with TRBJ2-3; D perhaps matches TRBD1 (5 bases). V was trimmed by 0 bases and J by 5 bases, leaving 9 bases between them. CDR3 size: 13 residues. CDR1 is GTSNPN, CDR2 SVGIG, per germline (reference sequence). CDR3 in amino acids: CAWSVQGIDTQYF. Written as DNA, the CDR3 is TGTGCCTGGAGTGTTCAGGGAATAGATACGCAGTATTTT.

This clone came up a few times. The chain is built from TRBV6-5 and TRBJ2-1; 8 bases are a match to TRBD2. This CDR3 spans 15 amino acids. V trimming: 8 bases; J trimming: 7 bases; junction bases outside the gene matches: 13. Germline CDR1 is MNHEY and CDR2 is SVGAGI. CDR3 DNA: TGTGCCAGCCAACCCGGGGGGGGCCGGACTAATGAGCAGTTCTTC. Its protein product is CASQPGGGRTNEQFF.

The genes are TRBV15 and TRBJ1-2; the D is unclear. Germline V gene data show CDR1 as LNHNV and CDR2 as YYDKDF (reference sequence). V lost 6 bases, J lost 6 bases, and 11 bases lay in between. The CDR3 has 12 residues. As DNA, the CDR3 is TGTGCCACCAGAACCGTTTCGGATGGCTACACCTTC. Translation: CATRTVSDGYTF.

Regarding this clone: Mismatch with germline at one junction end may stem from a read error. The CDR3 DNA reads as TGCGCCAGCGGCTTGGTCCTTGACGAGCAGTACTTC. It encodes CASGLVLDEQYF. This rearrangement joins TRBV5-1 to TRBJ2-7; D call uncertain. The CDR3 is 12 amino acids. The germline CDR1 and CDR2 sequences are SGHRS and YFSETQ.

V and J are TRBV4-1 and TRBJ2-5, with D unclear. Germline loops: CDR1 MGHRA, CDR2 YSYEKL. The CDR3 spans 13 residues. Trimming cost V 3 bases and J 5 bases, with 10 bases left between them. The CDR3 sequence: CASSQAAPETQYF. DNA for the CDR3: TGCGCCAGCAGCCAGGCCGCCCCGGAGACCCAGTACTTC.